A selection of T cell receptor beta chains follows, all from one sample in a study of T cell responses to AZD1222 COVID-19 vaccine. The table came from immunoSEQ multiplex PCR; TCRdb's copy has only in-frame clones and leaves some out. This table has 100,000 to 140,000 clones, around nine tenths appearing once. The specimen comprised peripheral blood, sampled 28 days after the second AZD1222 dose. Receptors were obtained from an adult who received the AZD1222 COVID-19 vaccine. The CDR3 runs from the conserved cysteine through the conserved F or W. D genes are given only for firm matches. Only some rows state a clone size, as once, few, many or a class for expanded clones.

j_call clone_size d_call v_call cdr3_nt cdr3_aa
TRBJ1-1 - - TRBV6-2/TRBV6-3 TGTGCCAGCAGTTACTCGCGAGGATTGAACACTGAAGCTTTCTTT CASSYSRGLNTEAFF
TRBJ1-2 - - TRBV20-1 TGCAGTGTTAGTCTACCGGGGCAGTCAAACTATGGCTACACCTTC CSVSLPGQSNYGYTF
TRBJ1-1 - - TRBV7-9 TGTGCCAGCAGCTTAGTTGACACTGAAGCTTTCTTT CASSLVDTEAFF
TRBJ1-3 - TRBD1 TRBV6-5 TGTGCCAGCAGCCCGACAGGGTTTGTAAACACCATATATTTT CASSPTGFVNTIYF
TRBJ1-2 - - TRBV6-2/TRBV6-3 TGTGCCAGCAGTTATTACAGGGTATATGCGGCCTACACCTTC CASSYYRVYAAYTF
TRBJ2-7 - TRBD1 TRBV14 TGTGCCAGCAGCCAAGTCGACAGGGGGACCTACGAGCAGTACTTC CASSQVDRGTYEQYF
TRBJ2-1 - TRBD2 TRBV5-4 TGTGCCAGCTGGGCGGGAGATAGTAACAATGAGCAGTTCTTC CASWAGDSNNEQFF
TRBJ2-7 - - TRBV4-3 TGCGCCAGCAGCCAAGATAAGAGGGACGGACACGAGCAGTACTTC CASSQDKRDGHEQYF
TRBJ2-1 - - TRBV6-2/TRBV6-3 TGTGCCAGCAGTTACGACAGCCCTACTAGCCGCCCCTACAATGAGCAGTTCTTC CASSYDSPTSRPYNEQFF
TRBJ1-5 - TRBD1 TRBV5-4 TGTGCCAGCAGTTCCGGACAGGTCAATCAGCCCCAGCATTTT CASSSGQVNQPQHF
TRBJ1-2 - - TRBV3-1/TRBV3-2 TGTGCCAGCAGCCACACAGGGAAGGGCTACACCTTC CASSHTGKGYTF
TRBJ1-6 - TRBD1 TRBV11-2 TGTGCCAGCAGCGATCGGGACAGTTCACCCCTCCACTTT CASSDRDSSPLHF
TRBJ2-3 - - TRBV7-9 TGTGCCAGCAGCATTCTACTCGTAGGGGCAGATACGCAGTATTTT CASSILLVGADTQYF
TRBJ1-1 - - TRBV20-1 TGCGGGAGGGGGGAGGACACTGAAGCTTTCTTT CGRGEDTEAFF
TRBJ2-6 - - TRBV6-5 TGTGCCAGCAGTTACTCGAAGATCTCTGGGGCCAACGTCCTGACTTTC CASSYSKISGANVLTF
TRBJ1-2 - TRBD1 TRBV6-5 TGTGCCAGCAGCCTAGAAAGGACAGGTTACTATGGCTACACCTTC CASSLERTGYYGYTF
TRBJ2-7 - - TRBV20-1 TGCAGTGCTACTTCCCCCTACGAGCAGTACTTC CSATSPYEQYF
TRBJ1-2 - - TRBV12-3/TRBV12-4 TGTGCCAGCAGTTTAACCGATAACTATGGCTACACCTTC CASSLTDNYGYTF
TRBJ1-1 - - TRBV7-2 TGTGCCAGCAGCTTACACCAGGGAGGGACTGAAGCTTTCTTT CASSLHQGGTEAFF
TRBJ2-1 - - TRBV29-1 TGCAGCGTTACCAATTGGCGGGGTGAGCAGTTCTTC CSVTNWRGEQFF
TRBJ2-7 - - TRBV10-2 TGCGCCAGCAGTGAGTCGAACAGGGCGCAGTACTTC CASSESNRAQYF
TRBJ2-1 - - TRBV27 TGTGCCAGCAGTCCACAGGACCATCATAGCTATGAGCAGTTCTTC CASSPQDHHSYEQFF
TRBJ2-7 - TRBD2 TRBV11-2 TGTGCCAGCAGCTTAGGGGGCGGGAGGGGTTCCTACGAGCAGTACTTC CASSLGGGRGSYEQYF
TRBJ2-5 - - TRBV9 TGTGCCAGCAGCGTAGGGTCAGAAGAGACCCAGTACTTC CASSVGSEETQYF
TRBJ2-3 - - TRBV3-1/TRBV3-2 TGTGCCAGCAGCCAAGTCGGGGGGGGACAGGGATCAGATACGCAGTATTTT CASSQVGGGQGSDTQYF
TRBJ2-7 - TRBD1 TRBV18 TGTGCCAGCTCACCACTCGACAGGGGGTACGAGCAGTACTTC CASSPLDRGYEQYF
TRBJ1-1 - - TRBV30 TGTGCCTGGAGTGTATCCGTGGAAGCTTTCTTT CAWSVSVEAFF
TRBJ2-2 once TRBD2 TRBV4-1 TGCGCCAGCAGCCCTAGTGTTAGCGGGGGGAACACCGGGGAGCTGTTTTTT CASSPSVSGGNTGELFF
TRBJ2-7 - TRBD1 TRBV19 TGTGCCAGTACCTCCCCCGGACAGGGGTACGAGCAGTACTTC CASTSPGQGYEQYF
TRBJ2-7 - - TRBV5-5 TGTGCCAGCAGTCACAGTCCACAGGGCACCTACGAGCAGTACTTC CASSHSPQGTYEQYF
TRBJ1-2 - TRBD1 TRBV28 TGTGCCAGCAGTTATCCGGACAGGGCCTACGGCTACACCTTC CASSYPDRAYGYTF
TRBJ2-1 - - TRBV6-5 TGTGCCAGCAGACCCCCGGACTACACCTACAATGAGCAGTTCTTC CASRPPDYTYNEQFF
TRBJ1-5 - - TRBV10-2 TGCGCCAGCAGTGGTTTCGCAGTGCGGAGCAATCAGCCCCAGCATTTT CASSGFAVRSNQPQHF
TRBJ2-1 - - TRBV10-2 TGCGCCAGCAGGAGGGACCCCTACAATGAGCAGTTCTTC CASRRDPYNEQFF
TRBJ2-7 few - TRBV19 TGTGCCACCTCGCCCGTCACGGGCGCCTACGAGCAGTACTTC CATSPVTGAYEQYF
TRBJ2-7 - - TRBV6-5 TGTGCCAGCAGTCCTCGGGTACAGGGACCCTACGAGCAGTACTTC CASSPRVQGPYEQYF
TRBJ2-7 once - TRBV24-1 TGTGCCACCAGTGAGGATTACGAGCAGTACTTC CATSEDYEQYF
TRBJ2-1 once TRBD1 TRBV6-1 TGTGCCAGTACAGGGGGCGAAGCGAATGAGCAGTTCTTC CASTGGEANEQFF
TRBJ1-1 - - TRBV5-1 TGCGCCAGCAGCTTGGACACGCGGAACACTGAAGCTTTCTTT CASSLDTRNTEAFF
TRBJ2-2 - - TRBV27 TGTGCCAGCAGATCCTGGGTGGGGACCGGGGAGCTGTTTTTT CASRSWVGTGELFF
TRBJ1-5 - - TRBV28 TGTGCCAGCAGTCCCCCAGGACAGCCCCAGCATTTT CASSPPGQPQHF
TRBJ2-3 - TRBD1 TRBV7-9 TGTGCCAGCAGCAATACAGGGGGAGGTACAGATACGCAGTATTTT CASSNTGGGTDTQYF
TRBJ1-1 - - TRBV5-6 TGTGCCAGCAGCTTGTGGCAGGGGTTAGGGAACACTGAAGCTTTCTTT CASSLWQGLGNTEAFF
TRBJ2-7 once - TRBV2 TGTGCCAGCAGTCACGGGACGGGGGCCTACGAGCAGTACTTC CASSHGTGAYEQYF
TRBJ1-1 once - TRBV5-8 TGTGCCAGCAGCTTGGATTTTACAGGGAAAACTGAAGCTTTCTTT CASSLDFTGKTEAFF
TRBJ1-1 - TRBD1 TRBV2 TGTGCCAGCAGTCCCAGGACAGGGGCTATTACTGAAGCTTTCTTT CASSPRTGAITEAFF
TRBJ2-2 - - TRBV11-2 TGTGCCAGCAGGCGCGTAGCCGGGGAGCTGTTTTTT CASRRVAGELFF
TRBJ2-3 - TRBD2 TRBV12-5 TGTGCTAGTGGTTTGGGGGAAAAGCTAGCGGGAGGGCCGGAAGATACGCAGTATTTT CASGLGEKLAGGPEDTQYF
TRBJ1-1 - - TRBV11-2 TGTGCCAGCAGCCCCGGCTGGGCAGCAGGCACTGAAGCTTTCTTT CASSPGWAAGTEAFF
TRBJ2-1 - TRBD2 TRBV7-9 TGTGCCAGCAGCTTCGGCGGGAGCGTGGTTGAGCAGTTCTTC CASSFGGSVVEQFF
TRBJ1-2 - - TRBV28 TGTGCCAGCCTCGTTGACAGGATCGGGAGTCGGGGCTACACCTTC CASLVDRIGSRGYTF
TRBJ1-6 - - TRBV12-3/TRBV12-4 TGTGCCAGCAGCCGGACTCAAAATTCACCCCTCCACTTT CASSRTQNSPLHF
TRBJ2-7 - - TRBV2 TGTGCCAGCAGTGATCGCGGAAGGGGGGCCTACGAGCAGTACTTC CASSDRGRGAYEQYF
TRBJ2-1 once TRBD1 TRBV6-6 TGTGCCAGCAGTGGGGCCGAGGGGACAGGTCAGCAGTTCTTC CASSGAEGTGQQFF
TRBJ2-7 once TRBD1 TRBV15 TGTGCCACCAGCAGCAGCGCAGGGGGCCGCTCCTACGAGCAGTACTTC CATSSSAGGRSYEQYF
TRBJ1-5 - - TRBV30 TGTGCCTGGAGTGTACCGGAAACGCATCAGCCCCAGCATTTT CAWSVPETHQPQHF